This T cell receptor beta chain was sequenced during a study of cytomegalovirus exposure and HLA in healthy donors. The PCR contained 60 Vbeta and 13 Jbeta primers. Produced via immunoSEQ multiplex PCR; TCRdb's table is partial and in-frame only. The sample lists approximately 80,000 clones, around 68% seen once, with approximately 16% in the top ten. Germline V gene lookup returns CDR1 SGHTA and CDR2 FQGNSA. The CDR3 contains 18 residues. V was clipped by 5 bases and J by 5 bases; unmatched bases: 10. The clonotype comes from a woman aged 40-49 years in good health and CMV-seropositive. The sequencing input was PBMCs. The rearrangement links TRBV7-2 to TRBJ2-2; TRBD2 matches 14 bases. The CDR3 sequence: CASSLPGLAGVGTGELFF. The CDR3, as DNA: TGTGCCAGCAGCCTTCCGGGACTAGCGGGAGTGGGGACCGGGGAGCTGTTTTTT.